This TCR beta chain was sequenced for a study of blood T cell repertoires in COVID-19. Whole-study context: Collection of acute and convalescent COVID-19 samples took place in the United States, Italy and Spain. PBMCs, B-cell-depleted T cells, or T cells were the source of the cDNA or gDNA that made up the material.

Original data processing: Amplified reference gene primers provided the basis for estimating nucleated cell counts. Only in-frame clones appear in the TCRdb table, and some are missing; sequencing was by immunoSEQ multiplex PCR. That table supplies the V and J calls and clone size; D and trimming were determined from the DNA. The sample has over 50,000 clones, around 81% seen once. The material sequenced was peripheral blood. The source of this sequence is a man aged 70-80 years with acute or convalescent COVID-19.

The CDR3, as DNA: TGCAGCGTTGCCCGGACAGTACAGAACACTGAAGCTTTCTTT. It specifies CSVARTVQNTEAFF. This chain uses TRBV29-1 with TRBJ1-1, with a weak D call TRBD1 (6 bases). The CDR3 runs to 14 residues. Germline V gives CDR1 SQVTM, CDR2 ANQGSEA. V was cut by 4 bases and J by 1 base, with 13 bases left in between.